This T cell receptor beta chain came from a study of shared clonotypes between healthy human individuals. Regarding the study as a whole: Although depth was large, rarefaction showed that sequencing of the sorted subsets was incomplete.

V was cut by 5 bases and J by 1 base, with 8 bases left in between. The CDR3 contains 12 residues. Germline V lookup: CDR1 GTSNPN, CDR2 SVGIG (reference sequence). The naive CD8 population came from CD45RO-negative cells selected for CCR7, without terminally differentiated effector memory CD45RA+ cells. Participating donors were healthy, HIV-negative adults free of recent acute infections or vaccinations. Libraries were prepared by immunoSEQ multiplex PCR; TCRdb keeps only in-frame clonotypes and omits some of them. The sample records roughly 1,800,000 clones, around 96% being singletons. Points on this clone: Antigen specificity is unknown.

V gene TRBV30 combines with J gene TRBJ1-2; possible D gene TRBD1, 6 bases. Sequencing input: naive CD8+ T cells sorted from blood. This sequence was found in a man between 18 and 35 years old in good health. CDR3 sequence (DNA): TGTGCCTGGGCGGACAGTAACTATGGCTACACCTTC. Translated: CAWADSNYGYTF.